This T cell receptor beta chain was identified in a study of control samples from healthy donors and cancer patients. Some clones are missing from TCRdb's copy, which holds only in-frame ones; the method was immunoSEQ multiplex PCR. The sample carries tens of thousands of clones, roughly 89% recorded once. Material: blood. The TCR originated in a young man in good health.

The CDR3 DNA sequence: TGTGCCAGCTCAAGGGACAGACTCACAGATACGCAGTATTTT. It encodes CASSRDRLTDTQYF. The chain uses TRBV18 and TRBJ2-3, with 7 bases fitting TRBD1. The CDR3 loop spans 14 amino acids. V was pared by 5 bases and J by 2 bases, with 4 bases of the junction left unmatched. The germline CDR1 and CDR2 sequences are KGHSH and LQKENI.